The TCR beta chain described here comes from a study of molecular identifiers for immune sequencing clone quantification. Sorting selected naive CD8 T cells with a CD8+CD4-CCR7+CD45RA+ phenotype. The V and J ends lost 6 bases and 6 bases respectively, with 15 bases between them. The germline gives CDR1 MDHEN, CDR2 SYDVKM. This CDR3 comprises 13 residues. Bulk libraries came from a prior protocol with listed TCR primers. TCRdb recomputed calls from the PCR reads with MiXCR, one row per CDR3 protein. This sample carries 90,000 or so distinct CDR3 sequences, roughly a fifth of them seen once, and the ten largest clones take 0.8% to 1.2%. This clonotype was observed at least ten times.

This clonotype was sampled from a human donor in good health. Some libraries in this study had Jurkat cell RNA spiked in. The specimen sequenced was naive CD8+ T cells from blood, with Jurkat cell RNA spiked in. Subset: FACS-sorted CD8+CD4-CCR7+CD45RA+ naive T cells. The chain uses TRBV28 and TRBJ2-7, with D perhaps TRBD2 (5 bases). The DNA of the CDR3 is TGTGCCAGCAGCCTTTCAGAGGCGGGCGAGCAGTACTTC. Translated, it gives CASSLSEAGEQYF.